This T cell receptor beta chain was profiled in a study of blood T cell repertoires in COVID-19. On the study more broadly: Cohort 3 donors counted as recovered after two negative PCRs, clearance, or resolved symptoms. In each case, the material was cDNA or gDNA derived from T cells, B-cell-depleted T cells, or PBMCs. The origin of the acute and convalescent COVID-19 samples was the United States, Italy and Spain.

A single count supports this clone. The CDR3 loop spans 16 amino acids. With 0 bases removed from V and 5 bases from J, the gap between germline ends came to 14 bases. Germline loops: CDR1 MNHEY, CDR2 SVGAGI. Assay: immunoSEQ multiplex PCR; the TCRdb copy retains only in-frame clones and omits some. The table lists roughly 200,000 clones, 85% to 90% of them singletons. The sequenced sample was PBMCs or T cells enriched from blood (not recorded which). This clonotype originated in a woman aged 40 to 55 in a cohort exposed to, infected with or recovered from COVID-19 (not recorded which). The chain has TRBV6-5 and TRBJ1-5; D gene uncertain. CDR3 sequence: CASSYSAQRLDQPQHF. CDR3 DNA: TGTGCCAGCAGTTACTCGGCCCAGCGGCTAGATCAGCCCCAGCATTTT.